These 19 T cell receptor beta chains share one sample of origin, sequenced in a study of T cell responses to AZD1222 COVID-19 vaccine. Some clones are missing from TCRdb's copy, which holds only in-frame ones; the method was immunoSEQ multiplex PCR. The sample holds around 77,000 clones, 86% seen once. This specimen consisted of peripheral blood, obtained on day 0 of AZD1222 vaccination. These TCRs come from an adult in good health.

V is TRBV11-2 and J is TRBJ2-7; 8 bases are shared with TRBD1. V shed 3 bases, J shed 3 bases, and the junction held 4 bases outside the gene matches. The CDR3 totals 14 residues. Germline CDR1 reads SGHAT; CDR2 reads FQNNGV. The CDR3 loop reads CASSFRDRFYEQYF. The CDR3 nucleotides read TGTGCCAGCAGCTTCCGGGACAGGTTCTACGAGCAGTACTTC.

The V call is TRBV7-9, the J call TRBJ2-7; the D is unclear. CDR1 SEHNR and CDR2 FQNEAQ come from the germline V gene (reference sequence). This CDR3 contains 14 residues. Trimming stripped 2 bases from V and 0 bases from J, with 8 bases between. CDR3 sequence: CASSLIAVSYEQYF. In nucleotides, the CDR3 is TGTGCCAGCAGCTTAATCGCGGTCTCCTACGAGCAGTACTTC. The full variable domain, its missing parts supplied by reference TRBV7-9 and TRBJ2-7, is DTGVSQNPRHKITKRGQNVTFRCDPISEHNRLYWYRQTLGQGPEFLTYFQNEAQLEKSRLLSDRFSAERPKGSFSTLEIQRTEQGDSAMYLCASSLIAVSYEQYFGPGTRLTVT.

V and J are TRBV5-1 and TRBJ2-7; 10 bases agree with TRBD1. The CDR3 is 15 amino acids. Trimming at V came to 1 base and at J to 5 bases, leaving 6 bases not matched to a gene. Germline values: CDR1 SGHRS, CDR2 YFSETQ. CDR3 coding DNA: TGCGCCAGCAGCTTGCGTCCGGGACAGGGGCACGAGCAGTACTTC. It is translated as CASSLRPGQGHEQYF.

There are many counts of this clone. J is TRBJ1-2 and V is TRBV19; TRBD1 agrees at 8 bases. CDR3 length: 16 residues. Looked up from germline, CDR1 is LNHDA and CDR2 is SQIVND (reference sequence). V lost 5 bases and J lost 4; bases outside the gene matches: 12. The CDR3 DNA reads TGTGCCAGTAGTCCTACTCCGACAGGGGTCGGCTATGGCTACACCTTC. It codes for CASSPTPTGVGYGYTF.

The CDR3 reads CASSTGPYEQYF. The CDR3 DNA reads as TGTGCCAGCAGCACGGGTCCCTACGAGCAGTACTTC. The chain uses TRBV6-5 and TRBJ2-7, with D uncertain. V was pared by 6 bases and J by 2 bases, with 8 bases between. The CDR3 sequence is 12 residues long. Germline V gives CDR1 MNHEY, CDR2 SVGAGI.

This clone has a single count. The chain is built from TRBV28 and TRBJ1-2; 7 bases line up with TRBD1. There are 14 residues in the CDR3. Per germline, CDR1 MDHEN and CDR2 SYDVKM. The V gene end was trimmed by 6 bases and the J gene end by 4 bases; junction bases not matched to a gene: 8. The CDR3 region is CASRGNRGLYGYTF. As DNA, the CDR3 is TGTGCCAGCAGGGGTAACAGGGGCCTCTATGGCTACACCTTC.

The chain recombines TRBV15 with TRBJ1-3; possibly TRBD1 for D (6 bases). The CDR3 consists of 16 residues. The V gene's germline CDR1 is LNHNV and CDR2 YYDKDF (reference sequence). V was trimmed by 3 bases and J by 6 bases, leaving 18 bases between them. CDR3 sequence: CATSRSRQANANTIYF. The DNA of the CDR3 is TGTGCCACCAGCAGGAGCAGACAGGCCAATGCAAACACCATATATTTT.

This clone has only one observation. V is TRBV6-5 and J is TRBJ2-1; 11 nucleotides match TRBD2. Trimming cost V 4 bases and J 4 bases; bases outside gene matches: 6. CDR3 length: 16 residues. Germline-derived CDR1 and CDR2 are MNHEY and SVGAGI. CDR3 protein: CASSSSSGRLYNEQFF. In DNA, the CDR3 is TGTGCCAGCAGTTCGTCTAGCGGGAGGTTGTACAATGAGCAGTTCTTC.

This clone was counted between two and nine times. V and J are TRBV18 and TRBJ1-6; D is possibly TRBD1 (6 bases). CDR3 length equals 15 residues. CDR1 is KGHSH, CDR2 LQKENI, per germline. Deletions cut 2 bases from V and 5 bases from J, with 10 bases between. The CDR3, as DNA: TGTGCCAGCTCACCAGGGAGGACAGATAATTCACCCCTCCACTTT. It translates to CASSPGRTDNSPLHF. The entire variable domain, with the rest obtained from reference TRBV18 and TRBJ1-6, is as follows: NAGVMQNPRHLVRRRGQEARLRCSPMKGHSHVYWYRQLPEEGLKFMVYLQKENIIDESGMPKERFSAEFPKEGPSILRIQQVVRGDSAAYFCASSPGRTDNSPLHFGNGTRLTVT.

The chain carries TRBV5-1 and TRBJ1-5, with D tentatively TRBD1 (5 bases). V dropped 4 bases and J dropped 7 bases, with 15 bases sitting between them. The CDR3 has 14 residues. CDR1 and CDR2 from the germline V gene are SGHRS and YFSETQ. The CDR3 here is CASSPLGGYQPQHF. CDR3 DNA: TGCGCCAGCAGCCCCTTGGGGGGTTACCAGCCCCAGCATTTT.

The J gene is TRBJ2-5, the V gene TRBV5-1; D perhaps matches TRBD2 (5 bases). Germline CDR1 and CDR2: SGHRS and YFSETQ. Trimming took off 0 bases at V and 5 bases at J, with 11 bases between the two ends. The CDR3 loop spans 14 amino acids. As DNA, the CDR3 is TGCGCCAGCAGCTTGGCGGACCAGCGGGAGACCCAGTACTTC. It is translated as CASSLADQRETQYF. Variable domain in full (rest from reference TRBV5-1 and TRBJ2-5): KAGVTQTPRYLIKTRGQQVTLSCSPISGHRSVSWYQQTPGQGLQFLFEYFSETQRNKGNFPGRFSGRQFSNSRSEMNVSTLELGDSALYLCASSLADQRETQYFGPGTRLLVL.

The chain couples TRBV24-1 to TRBJ2-1, with 8 nucleotides matching TRBD2. This CDR3 has 18 residues. Germline V gene data show CDR1 as KGHDR and CDR2 as SFDVKD. Losses at the gene ends were 4 bases for V and 2 bases for J; bases not matched to a gene: 12. For the CDR3, the DNA is TGTGCCACCAGTGACCCTAATCCCGGGGGGGCCACCTACAATGAGCAGTTCTTC. Its translation: CATSDPNPGGATYNEQFF.

The rearrangement uses TRBV5-6 and TRBJ2-7; D gene uncertain. Germline assignment: CDR1 SGHDT and CDR2 YYEEEE. The ends were cut back, 0 bases at V and 0 bases at J, with 4 bases in the middle. The CDR3 totals 13 residues. The CDR3 sequence is CASSLVDSYEQYF. CDR3 nucleotides: TGTGCCAGCAGCTTGGTGGACTCCTACGAGCAGTACTTC.

The count of this clone is one. The chain is built from TRBV7-2 and TRBJ2-1; 10 bases align to TRBD1. CDR3 length equals 15 residues. Germline lookup yields CDR1 SGHTA and CDR2 FQGNSA. V gave up 5 bases and J gave up 5 bases; unmatched junction bases: 6. CDR3 residues: CASSTWTGGNNEQFF. In nucleotides, the CDR3 is TGTGCCAGCAGCACATGGACAGGGGGAAACAATGAGCAGTTCTTC. Full variable domain (rest looked up from reference TRBV7-2 and TRBJ2-1): GAGVSQSPSNKVTEKGKDVELRCDPISGHTALYWYRQSLGQGLEFLIYFQGNSAPDKSGLPSDRFSAERTGGSVSTLTIQRTQQEDSAVYLCASSTWTGGNNEQFFGPGTRLTVL.

V usage is TRBV6-5 and J usage is TRBJ2-2; a weak D match, TRBD1 (5 bases). Germline V gene lookup returns CDR1 MNHEY and CDR2 SVGAGI. V was trimmed by 8 bases and J by 1 base, leaving 8 bases between them. CDR3 length: 13 amino acids. CDR3 sequence reads: CASLGQNTGELFF. CDR3 coding DNA: TGTGCCAGCCTAGGACAGAACACCGGGGAGCTGTTTTTT.

The chain employs TRBV28 and TRBJ1-1; D not certain. Germline CDR1 and CDR2: MDHEN and SYDVKM. Trimming cost V 6 bases and J 0 bases, with 2 bases left between them. The CDR3 is 11 residues long. The CDR3 loop reads CASRMNTEAFF. CDR3 DNA sequence: TGTGCCAGCAGGATGAACACTGAAGCTTTCTTT. Full variable domain (outside the CDR3, taken from reference TRBV28 and TRBJ1-1): DVKVTQSSRYLVKRTGEKVFLECVQDMDHENMFWYRQDPGLGLRLIYFSYDVKMKEKGDIPEGYSVSREKKERFSLILESASTNQTSMYLCASRMNTEAFFGQGTRLTVV.

This chain uses TRBV29-1 with TRBJ2-7, with TRBD1 matching over 10 bases. Germline CDR1 and CDR2: SQVTM and ANQGSEA. Trimming cost V 6 bases and J 2 bases; bases outside gene matches: 7. The CDR3 length is 14 residues. The CDR3 bases are TGCAGCGTCGGAGACAGGGGGCGGGCCTACGAGCAGTACTTC. It specifies CSVGDRGRAYEQYF.

Regarding this clone: The junction departs from germline at one end; a sequencing error may be responsible. Other DNA sequences in the same sample also yield this CDR3. The chain couples TRBV6-6 to TRBJ1-5; D is unresolved. This CDR3 is built from 13 residues. The V gene's germline CDR1 is MNHNY and CDR2 SVGAGI (reference sequence). CDR3 DNA: TGTGCCAGCAGTTTCAATAGCAATCAACCCCAGCATTTT. Protein product: CASSFNSNQPQHF.

The chain employs TRBV19 and TRBJ2-3, with 9 bases fitting TRBD1. This CDR3 comprises 17 residues. Germline V gives CDR1 LNHDA, CDR2 SQIVND (reference sequence). The junction had 8 bases not matched to a gene; V was cut back by 4 bases and J by 0 bases. This chain's CDR3 is CASSTMDRGSSTDTQYF. CDR3 bases: TGTGCCAGTAGTACTATGGACAGGGGCTCTAGCACAGATACGCAGTATTTT.